This T cell receptor beta chain was obtained from a study of monozygotic twins with inflammatory bowel disease. The germline CDR1 and CDR2 sequences are MGHRA and YSYEKL. This CDR3 contains 17 residues. Reprocessing the 5' RACE reads, TCRdb reports a single entry for every CDR3 protein and omits DNA. This sample's table has 350,000 to 400,000 distinct CDR3 sequences. V gene TRBV4-1 combines with J gene TRBJ1-2; the D call of TRBD1 rests on TCRdb alone, since no DNA is present to check it. Source material: blood. The receptor's source is a human donor with ulcerative colitis or Crohn's disease, or a healthy co-twin of an affected twin (not recorded which). CDR3: CASSQEVSRDRVGGYTF.